The 22 T cell receptor beta chains presented below share a single source sample, sequenced in a study of T-cell reconstitution after alpha-beta-depleted transplantation in children. TCRbeta library construction was performed incorporating unique molecular identifiers. TCRdb reanalysed the PCR reads using MiXCR and keeps one entry per CDR3 protein. The data contain 440,000 or so distinct CDR3 sequences, around 46% of them singletons. Source: PBMCs, taken before TCRalphabeta/CD19-depleted stem cell transplant. All receptors come from a girl aged 2 to 9 with aplastic anemia, due to receive a stem cell transplant.

This clonotype occurred a few times. This rearrangement joins TRBV7-2 to TRBJ2-7; TRBD1 is a possible D gene (6 bases). This CDR3 comprises 14 residues. Per germline, CDR1 SGHTA and CDR2 FQGNSA. Trimming cost V 4 bases and J 0 bases, with 10 bases left between them. CDR3: CASSSDRSSYEQYF. CDR3 sequence (DNA): TGTGCCAGCAGCTCCGACAGGAGCTCCTACGAGCAGTACTTC. Looking up the rest from reference TRBV7-2 and TRBJ2-7 gives the full variable domain: GAGVSQSPSNKVTEKGKDVELRCDPISGHTALYWYRQSLGQGLEFLIYFQGNSAPDKSGLPSDRFSAERTGGSVSTLTIQRTQQEDSAVYLCASSSDRSSYEQYFGPGTRLTVT.

This clonotype has more than one count but fewer than ten. The chain couples TRBV20-1 to TRBJ2-5, with 7 positions matching TRBD1. The CDR3 is made up of 13 amino acids. CDR1 is DFQATT, CDR2 SNEGSKA, per germline (reference sequence). V was clipped by 2 bases and J by 1 base; unmatched bases: 1. The CDR3 sequence: CSARHRGQETQYF. The DNA of the CDR3 is TGCAGTGCTAGACACAGGGGCCAAGAGACCCAGTACTTC.

This clonotype was observed at least ten times. Its ends do not fully match the called genes, so a read error is possible. The chain recombines TRBV5-1 with TRBJ2-1; TRBD1 matches 7 bases. This CDR3 has 14 amino acids. Germline V gene sequence: CDR1 SGHRS, CDR2 YFSETQ. The DNA of the CDR3 is TGCGCCAGCAGTTCTGACAGGGTGGGCTACCACCCGGACTTC. This gives the protein CASSSDRVGYHPDF. Drawing the rest from reference TRBV5-1 and TRBJ2-1, the complete variable domain is KAGVTQTPRYLIKTRGQQVTLSCSPISGHRSVSWYQQTPGQGLQFLFEYFSETQRNKGNFPGRFSGRQFSNSRSEMNVSTLELGDSALYLCASSSDRVGYHPDFGPGTRLTVL.

The sample holds many counts of this clonotype. The CDR3 DNA sequence: TGCGCCAGCAGCCAAGTCCAGCGGAACAACTACAATGAGCAGTTCTTC. It translates to CASSQVQRNNYNEQFF. The rearrangement uses TRBV4-1 and TRBJ2-1; tentative D call: TRBD2 (5 bases). Germline assignment: CDR1 MGHRA and CDR2 YSYEKL. There are 16 residues in the CDR3. Trimming pared 1 base from V and 3 bases from J, leaving 13 bases between.

This clonotype was recorded a few times. J is TRBJ1-5 and V is TRBV28; unclear D gene. The CDR3 is made up of 13 amino acids. The germline V and J ends were trimmed by 3 bases and 7 bases, with 10 bases remaining between them. The germline V gene has CDR1 MDHEN and CDR2 SYDVKM. The CDR3 region has the DNA TGTGCCAGCAGTTTCCTCATTCTCCAGCCCCAGCATTTT. It codes for CASSFLILQPQHF.

CDR3 coding DNA: TGTGCCAGCAGCACCGGGACGGATAGTACCAAAAACATTCAGTACTTC. The encoded protein is CASSTGTDSTKNIQYF. The chain joins TRBV5-8 to TRBJ2-4; D is possibly TRBD1 or TRBD2 (5 bases each). Germline V gene sequence: CDR1 SGHTS, CDR2 YDEGEE. V was trimmed by 4 bases and J by 2 bases, leaving 16 bases between them. The CDR3 is 16 residues long.

The sample holds many counts of this clonotype. This sequence joins TRBV20-1 and TRBJ2-1; TRBD2 matches 8 bases. CDR3 length: 14 amino acids. V lost 6 bases, J lost 10 bases, and 14 bases stayed unmatched. In germline, CDR1 is DFQATT, CDR2 SNEGSKA (reference sequence). This CDR3 is CSALRMSGRKEQFF. For the CDR3, the DNA is TGCAGTGCCCTCCGAATGAGCGGGAGAAAAGAGCAGTTCTTC.

The chain joins TRBV7-9 to TRBJ1-2, with D possibly TRBD1 on 5 matching bases. The CDR3 is 14 residues long. CDR1 is SEHNR, CDR2 FQNEAQ, per germline (reference sequence). V was shortened by 7 bases and J by 2 bases, with 14 bases between the two germline ends. The CDR3 sequence is CASTGIGTNYGYTF. The CDR3 DNA is TGTGCCAGCACTGGAATCGGGACCAACTATGGCTACACCTTC.

The chain uses TRBV6-1 and TRBJ1-5; tentatively, D is TRBD1 (5 bases). V shed 5 bases and J shed 10 bases, with 24 bases lying between them. Germline-derived CDR1 and CDR2 are MNHNS and SASEGT. This CDR3 comprises 16 residues. The CDR3 region is CASSRRGRARGEPQHF. The CDR3 bases are TGTGCCAGCAGTCGCCGGGGGAGGGCTCGGGGGGAACCCCAGCATTTT.

This clonotype was seen more than once but under ten times. The rearrangement uses TRBV28 and TRBJ2-7; TRBD2 aligns across 7 bases. The V gene's germline CDR1 is MDHEN and CDR2 SYDVKM. The CDR3 has 13 amino acids. V was pared by 6 bases and J by 6 bases, with 8 bases of the junction left unmatched. The CDR3 region is CASRLPGGSEQYF. For the CDR3, the DNA is TGTGCCAGCAGACTCCCCGGGGGGTCCGAGCAGTACTTC.

This clonotype has more than one count but fewer than ten. This CDR3 is CSASSSGTPGETQYF. The DNA for the CDR3 is TGCAGTGCTAGTTCTTCAGGGACGCCGGGGGAGACCCAGTACTTC. The chain combines TRBV20-1 with TRBJ2-5; either TRBD1 or TRBD2 may fit D (5 bases each). The CDR3 extends over 15 amino acids. V was shortened by 3 bases and J by 5 bases, with 19 bases between the two germline ends. CDR1 DFQATT and CDR2 SNEGSKA come from the germline V gene (reference sequence).

This rearrangement joins TRBV20-1 to TRBJ2-1; 8 bases align to TRBD1. V gave up 6 bases and J gave up 10 bases; unmatched junction bases: 8. There are 12 residues in the CDR3. Germline V gene data show CDR1 as DFQATT and CDR2 as SNEGSKA (reference sequence). CDR3 DNA sequence: TGCAGTGCACTTGGACAGGGCGCCGAGCAGTTCTTC. This sequence encodes CSALGQGAEQFF.

This clonotype was detected a few times. The rearrangement joins TRBV20-1 to TRBJ2-3; D not resolved. Germline V gene data show CDR1 as DFQATT and CDR2 as SNEGSKA (reference sequence). Trimming left V 3 bases short and J 10 bases short, with 17 bases between. The CDR3 length is 13 residues. DNA for the CDR3: TGCAGTGCTAGTGGGCCCTCCACCAGAGCGCAGTATTTT. Translating gives CSASGPSTRAQYF.

This clonotype has just a few counts. V is TRBV7-6 and J is TRBJ2-2, with TRBD1 as a possible D gene (6 bases). The CDR3 runs 14 residues. CDR1 and CDR2 (germline): SGHVS, FNYEAQ. Trimming removed 4 bases at V and 5 bases at J, with 11 bases between. CDR3 loop: CASSSERGTGELFF. The CDR3 DNA reads TGTGCCAGCAGCTCCGAGAGGGGGACCGGGGAGCTGTTTTTT. The variable domain in full, completed from reference TRBV7-6 and TRBJ2-2, reads GAGVSQSPRYKVTKRGQDVALRCDPISGHVSLYWYRQALGQGPEFLTYFNYEAQQDKSGLPNDRFSAERPEGSISTLTIQRTEQRDSAMYRCASSSERGTGELFFGEGSRLTVL.

This clonotype has at least ten counts. CDR3 loop: CASSISGATYEQYF. CDR3 coding DNA: TGTGCCAGCAGTATTAGCGGAGCAACCTACGAGCAGTACTTC. The chain combines TRBV12-3 or TRBV12-4 with TRBJ2-7; the D gene is possibly TRBD2 (6 bases). V was shortened by 5 bases and J by 2 bases, with 13 bases between the two germline ends. The CDR3 has 14 residues.

This clonotype was counted a single time. Since a much larger clone is just one base distant, this may be a read error. V is TRBV15 and J is TRBJ2-5, with D hard to call. CDR3 size: 15 residues. Trimming shortened V by 0 bases and J by 1 base, and 9 bases separated the two germline ends. Germline CDR1 reads LNHNV; CDR2 reads YYDKDF (reference sequence). In nucleotides, the CDR3 is TGTGCCACCAGCAGAGATCTGGGCAGCCAAGAGACCCAGTACTTC. Protein sequence: CATSRDLGSQETQYF.

The rearrangement uses TRBV5-5 and TRBJ1-5, with no clear D. This CDR3 is 13 amino acids long. CDR1 is SGHKS and CDR2 is YYEKEE in the germline V gene (reference sequence). Trimming stripped 5 bases from V and 7 bases from J, with 13 bases between. CDR3 DNA sequence: TGTGCCAGCAGATTCGGCCCGTTCCAGCCCCAGCATTTT. It is translated as CASRFGPFQPQHF.

This clonotype was seen a single time. V usage is TRBV29-1 and J usage is TRBJ1-1; the D gene is possibly TRBD1 (5 bases). CDR3 length: 14 amino acids. The germline V and J ends were trimmed by 7 bases and 5 bases, with 20 bases remaining between them. Germline V gives CDR1 SQVTM, CDR2 ANQGSEA. The CDR3 protein is CSAHLNSGGTEAFF. CDR3 DNA sequence: TGCAGCGCCCACCTCAATTCTGGGGGAACTGAAGCTTTCTTT.

The chain uses TRBV20-1 and TRBJ1-2; the D is unclear. Deletions cut 0 bases from V and 8 bases from J, with 13 bases between. This CDR3 is 13 amino acids long. Germline V lookup: CDR1 DFQATT, CDR2 SNEGSKA (reference sequence). The CDR3 loop is CSARDRYGAGYTF. The CDR3 DNA follows: TGCAGTGCTAGAGATCGCTACGGTGCGGGCTACACCTTC.

The chain couples TRBV18 to TRBJ2-2; possibly TRBD1 or TRBD2 for D (5 bases each). The germline V gene encodes CDR1 KGHSH and CDR2 LQKENI. The germline V and J ends were trimmed by 3 bases and 6 bases, with 8 bases remaining between them. The CDR3 runs 13 residues. CDR3 protein: CASSPTGPGELFF. The CDR3 nucleotides are TGTGCCAGCTCACCGACGGGACCCGGGGAGCTGTTTTTT.

The chain combines TRBV9 with TRBJ2-1; 7 positions agree with TRBD1. CDR1 and CDR2 (germline): SGDLS, YYNGEE. This CDR3 comprises 18 residues. V trimming: 6 bases; J trimming: 4 bases; junction bases outside the gene matches: 19. The CDR3 loop reads CASTHHNGTGASYNEQFF. The CDR3 coding sequence is TGTGCCAGCACCCACCATAACGGTACAGGGGCGTCTTACAATGAGCAGTTCTTC. The full variable domain, completed using reference TRBV9 and TRBJ2-1, is DSGVTQTPKHLITATGQRVTLRCSPRSGDLSVYWYQQSLDQGLQFLIQYYNGEERAKGNILERFSAQQFPDLHSELNLSSLELGDSALYFCASTHHNGTGASYNEQFFGPGTRLTVL.

This clonotype has a count of ten or more. Here the CDR3 reads CASSTLGQGWSSGANVLTF. CDR3 DNA: TGTGCCAGCAGCACACTGGGACAGGGCTGGAGCTCTGGGGCCAACGTCCTGACTTTC. This chain connects TRBV11-2 to TRBJ2-6, with 9 bases identical to TRBD1. Germline CDR1 SGHAT, CDR2 FQNNGV. The CDR3 is made up of 19 amino acids. With V trimmed by 5 bases and J by 0 bases, 11 bases remained unmatched.